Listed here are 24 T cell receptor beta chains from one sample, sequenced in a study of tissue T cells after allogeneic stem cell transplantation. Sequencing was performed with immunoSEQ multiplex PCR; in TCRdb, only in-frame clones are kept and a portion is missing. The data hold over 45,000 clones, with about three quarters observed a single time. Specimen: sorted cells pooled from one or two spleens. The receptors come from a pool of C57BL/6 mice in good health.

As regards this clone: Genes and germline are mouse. The CDR3 DNA, read in part, is TGTGCCAGCGGTGATGAGTGGGGAGGAAACTCCGACTACACC. This gives the protein CASGDEWGGNSDYT. In full, the CDR3 reads CASGDEWGGNSDYTF. The chain joins TRBV13-2 to TRBJ1-2, with D uncertain. The read ends 1 residue shy of where the CDR3 ends; the end is completed using the germline J gene. The CDR3 contains 15 residues. V was shortened by 0 bases and J by 1 base, with 10 bases between the two germline ends. Germline-derived CDR1 and CDR2 are NNHNN and SYGAGS (reference sequence).

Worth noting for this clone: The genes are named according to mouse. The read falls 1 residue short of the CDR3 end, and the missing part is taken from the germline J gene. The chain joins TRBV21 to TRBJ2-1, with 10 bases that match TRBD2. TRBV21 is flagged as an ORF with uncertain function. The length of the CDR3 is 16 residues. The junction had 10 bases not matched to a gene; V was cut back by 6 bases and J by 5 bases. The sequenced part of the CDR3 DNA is TGTGCTAGCAGCCCGACACTGGGGGGGGGCAATGCTGAGCAGTTC. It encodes CASSPTLGGGNAEQF. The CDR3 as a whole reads CASSPTLGGGNAEQFF.

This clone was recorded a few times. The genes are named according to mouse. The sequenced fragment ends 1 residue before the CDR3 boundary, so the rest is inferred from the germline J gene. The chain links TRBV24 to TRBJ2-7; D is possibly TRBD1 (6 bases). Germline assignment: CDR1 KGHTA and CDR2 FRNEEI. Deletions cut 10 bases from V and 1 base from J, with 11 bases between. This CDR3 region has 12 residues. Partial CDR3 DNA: TGTGCCAAAACAGGGAAATCCTATGAACAGTAC. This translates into CAKTGKSYEQY. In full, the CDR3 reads CAKTGKSYEQYF.

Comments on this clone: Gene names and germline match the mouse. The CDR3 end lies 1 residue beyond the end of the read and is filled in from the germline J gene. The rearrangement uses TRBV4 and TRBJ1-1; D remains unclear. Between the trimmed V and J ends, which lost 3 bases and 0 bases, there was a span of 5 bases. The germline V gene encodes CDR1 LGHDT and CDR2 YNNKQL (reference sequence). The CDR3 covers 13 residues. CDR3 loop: CASSYGQNTEVFF. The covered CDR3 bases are TGTGCCAGCAGCTACGGACAGAACACAGAAGTCTTC.

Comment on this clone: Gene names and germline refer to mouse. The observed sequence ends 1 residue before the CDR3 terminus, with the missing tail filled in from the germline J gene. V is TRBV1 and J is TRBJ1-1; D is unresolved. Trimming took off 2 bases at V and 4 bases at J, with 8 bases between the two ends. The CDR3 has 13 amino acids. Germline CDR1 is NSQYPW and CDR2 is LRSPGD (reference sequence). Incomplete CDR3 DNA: TGCACCTGCAGTGCATCCCGGGGCACAGAAGTCTTC. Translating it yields CTCSASRGTEVF. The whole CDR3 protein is CTCSASRGTEVFF.

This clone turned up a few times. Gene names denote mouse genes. CDR3 protein: CASSPGDQDTQYF. CDR3 bases read: TGTGCCAGCTCTCCTGGGGACCAAGACACCCAGTAC. This chain uses TRBV12-2 with TRBJ2-5; D is perhaps TRBD2 (6 bases). The sequenced fragment ends 1 residue before the CDR3 boundary, so the rest is inferred from the germline J gene. Germline CDR1 reads SGHLS; CDR2 reads HYDKME. V lost 2 bases to trimming and J lost 1 base, with 6 bases between them. The CDR3 covers 13 residues.

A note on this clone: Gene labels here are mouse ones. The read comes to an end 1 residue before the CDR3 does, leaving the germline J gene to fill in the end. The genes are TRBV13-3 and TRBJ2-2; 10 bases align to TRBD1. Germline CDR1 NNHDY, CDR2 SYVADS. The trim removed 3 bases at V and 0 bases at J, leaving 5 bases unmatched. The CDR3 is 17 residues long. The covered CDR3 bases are TGTGCCAGCAGTGTCCCGGGACAGGGGACAAACACCGGGCAGCTCTAC. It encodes CASSVPGQGTNTGQLY. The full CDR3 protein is CASSVPGQGTNTGQLYF.

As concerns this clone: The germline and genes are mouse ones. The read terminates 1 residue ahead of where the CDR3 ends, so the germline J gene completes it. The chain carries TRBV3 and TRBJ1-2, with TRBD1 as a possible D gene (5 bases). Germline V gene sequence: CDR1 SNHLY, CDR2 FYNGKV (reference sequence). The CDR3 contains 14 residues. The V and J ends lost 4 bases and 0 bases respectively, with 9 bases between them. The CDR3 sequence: CASSYRRANSDYTF. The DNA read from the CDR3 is TGTGCCAGCAGCTACAGGCGTGCAAACTCCGACTACACC.

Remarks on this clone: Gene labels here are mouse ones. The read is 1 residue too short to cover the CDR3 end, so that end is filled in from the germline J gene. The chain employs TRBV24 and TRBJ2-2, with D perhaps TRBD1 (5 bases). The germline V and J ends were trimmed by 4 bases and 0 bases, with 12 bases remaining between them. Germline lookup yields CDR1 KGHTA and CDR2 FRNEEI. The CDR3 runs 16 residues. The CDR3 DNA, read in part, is TGTGCCAGCAGTCCCTACAGGTCTGCAAACACCGGGCAGCTCTAC. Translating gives CASSPYRSANTGQLY. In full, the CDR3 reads CASSPYRSANTGQLYF.

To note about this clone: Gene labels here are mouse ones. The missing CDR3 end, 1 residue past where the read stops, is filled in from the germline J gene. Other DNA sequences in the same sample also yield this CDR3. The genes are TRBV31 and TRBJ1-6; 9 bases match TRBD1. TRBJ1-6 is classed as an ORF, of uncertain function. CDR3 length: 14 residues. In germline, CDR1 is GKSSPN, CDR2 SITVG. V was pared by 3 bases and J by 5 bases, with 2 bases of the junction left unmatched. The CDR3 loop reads CAWSRTGDNSPLYF. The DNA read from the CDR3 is TGTGCCTGGAGCAGGACAGGGGATAATTCGCCCCTCTAC.

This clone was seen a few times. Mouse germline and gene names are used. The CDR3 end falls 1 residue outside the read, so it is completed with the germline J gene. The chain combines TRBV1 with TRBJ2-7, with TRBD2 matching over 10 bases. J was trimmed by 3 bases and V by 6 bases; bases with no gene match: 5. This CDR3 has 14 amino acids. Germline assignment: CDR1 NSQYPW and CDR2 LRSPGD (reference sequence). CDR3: CTCSETGGVYEQYF. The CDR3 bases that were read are TGCACCTGCAGCGAAACTGGGGGGGTCTATGAACAGTAC.

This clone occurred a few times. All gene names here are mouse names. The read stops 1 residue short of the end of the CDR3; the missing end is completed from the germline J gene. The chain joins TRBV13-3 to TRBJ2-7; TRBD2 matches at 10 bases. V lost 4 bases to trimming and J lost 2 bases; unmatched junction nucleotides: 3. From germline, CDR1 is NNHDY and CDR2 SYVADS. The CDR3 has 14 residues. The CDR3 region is CASSPGLGTYEQYF. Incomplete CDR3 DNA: TGTGCCAGCAGTCCGGGACTGGGGACCTATGAACAGTAC.

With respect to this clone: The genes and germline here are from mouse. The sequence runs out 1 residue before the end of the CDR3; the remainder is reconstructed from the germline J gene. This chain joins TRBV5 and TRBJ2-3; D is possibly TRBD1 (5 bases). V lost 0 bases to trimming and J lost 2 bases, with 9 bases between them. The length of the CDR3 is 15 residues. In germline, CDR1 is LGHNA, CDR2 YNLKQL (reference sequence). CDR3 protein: CASSQEAGNAETLYF. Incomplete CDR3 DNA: TGTGCCAGCAGCCAAGAGGCAGGGAATGCAGAAACGCTGTAT.

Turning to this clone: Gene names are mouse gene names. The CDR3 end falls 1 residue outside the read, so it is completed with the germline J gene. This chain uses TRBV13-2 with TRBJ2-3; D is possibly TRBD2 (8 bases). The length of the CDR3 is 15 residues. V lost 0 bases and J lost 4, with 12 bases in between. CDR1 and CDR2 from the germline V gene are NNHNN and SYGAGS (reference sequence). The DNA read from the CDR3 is TGTGCCAGCGGTGATGCAGGGGGGGCGACAGAAACGCTGTAT. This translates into CASGDAGGATETLY. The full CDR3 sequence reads CASGDAGGATETLYF.

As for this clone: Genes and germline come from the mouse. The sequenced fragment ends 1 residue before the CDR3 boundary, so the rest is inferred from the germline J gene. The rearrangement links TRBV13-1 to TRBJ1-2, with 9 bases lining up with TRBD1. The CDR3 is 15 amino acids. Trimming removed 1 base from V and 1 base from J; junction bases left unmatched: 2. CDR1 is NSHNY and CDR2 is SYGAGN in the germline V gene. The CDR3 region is CASSDWTGENSDYTF. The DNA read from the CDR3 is TGTGCCAGCAGTGATTGGACAGGGGAAAACTCCGACTACACC.

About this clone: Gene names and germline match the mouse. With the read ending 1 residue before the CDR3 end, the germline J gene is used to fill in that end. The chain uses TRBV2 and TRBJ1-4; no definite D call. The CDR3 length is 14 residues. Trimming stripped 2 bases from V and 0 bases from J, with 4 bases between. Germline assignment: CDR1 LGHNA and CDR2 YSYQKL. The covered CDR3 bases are TGTGCCAGCAGCCAAACTGTTTCCAACGAAAGATTATTT. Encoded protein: CASSQTVSNERLF. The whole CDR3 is CASSQTVSNERLFF.

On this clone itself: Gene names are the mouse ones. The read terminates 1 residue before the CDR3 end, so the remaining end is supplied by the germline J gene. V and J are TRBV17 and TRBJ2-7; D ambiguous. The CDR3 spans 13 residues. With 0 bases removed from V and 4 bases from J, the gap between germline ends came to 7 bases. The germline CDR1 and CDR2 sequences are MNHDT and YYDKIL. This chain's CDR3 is CASSRDDFYEQYF. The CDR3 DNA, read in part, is TGTGCTAGCAGTAGAGATGACTTTTATGAACAGTAC.

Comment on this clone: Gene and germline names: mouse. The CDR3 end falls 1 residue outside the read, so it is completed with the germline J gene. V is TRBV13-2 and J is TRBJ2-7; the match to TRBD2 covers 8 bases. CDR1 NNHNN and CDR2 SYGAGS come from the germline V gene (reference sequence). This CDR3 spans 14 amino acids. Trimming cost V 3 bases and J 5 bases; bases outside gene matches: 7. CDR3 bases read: TGTGCCAGCGGTGCGGGGGGGGGCGCGGATGAACAGTAC. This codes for CASGAGGGADEQY. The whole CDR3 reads CASGAGGGADEQYF.

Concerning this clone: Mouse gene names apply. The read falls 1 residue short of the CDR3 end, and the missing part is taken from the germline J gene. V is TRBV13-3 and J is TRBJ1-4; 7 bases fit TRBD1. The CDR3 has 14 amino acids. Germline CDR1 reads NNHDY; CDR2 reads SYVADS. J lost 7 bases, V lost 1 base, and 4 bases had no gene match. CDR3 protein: CASSDTGVGERLFF. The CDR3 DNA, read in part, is TGTGCCAGCAGTGATACAGGGGTGGGCGAAAGATTATTT.

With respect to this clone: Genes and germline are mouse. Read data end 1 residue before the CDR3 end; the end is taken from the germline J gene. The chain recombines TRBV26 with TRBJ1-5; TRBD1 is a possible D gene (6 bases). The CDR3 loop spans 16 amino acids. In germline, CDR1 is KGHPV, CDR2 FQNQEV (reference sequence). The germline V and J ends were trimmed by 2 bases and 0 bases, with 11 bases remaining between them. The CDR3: CASSLSRGYNNQAPLF. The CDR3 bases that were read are TGTGCCAGCAGTCTGAGCAGGGGATATAACAACCAGGCTCCGCTT.

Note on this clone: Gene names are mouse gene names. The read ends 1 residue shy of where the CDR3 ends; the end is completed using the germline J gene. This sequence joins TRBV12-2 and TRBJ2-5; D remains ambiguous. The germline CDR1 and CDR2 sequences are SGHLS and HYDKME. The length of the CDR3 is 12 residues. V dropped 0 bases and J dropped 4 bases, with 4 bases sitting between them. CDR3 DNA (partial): TGTGCCAGCTCTCTCGACAAAGACACCCAGTAC. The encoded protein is CASSLDKDTQY. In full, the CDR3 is CASSLDKDTQYF.

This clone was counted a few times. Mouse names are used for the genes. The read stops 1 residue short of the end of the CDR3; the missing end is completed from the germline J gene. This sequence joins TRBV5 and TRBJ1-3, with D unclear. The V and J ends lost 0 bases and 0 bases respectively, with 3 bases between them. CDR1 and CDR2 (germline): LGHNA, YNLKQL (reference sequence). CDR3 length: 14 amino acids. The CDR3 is CASSQDYSGNTLYF. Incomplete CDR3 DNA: TGTGCCAGCAGCCAAGATTATTCTGGAAATACGCTCTAT.

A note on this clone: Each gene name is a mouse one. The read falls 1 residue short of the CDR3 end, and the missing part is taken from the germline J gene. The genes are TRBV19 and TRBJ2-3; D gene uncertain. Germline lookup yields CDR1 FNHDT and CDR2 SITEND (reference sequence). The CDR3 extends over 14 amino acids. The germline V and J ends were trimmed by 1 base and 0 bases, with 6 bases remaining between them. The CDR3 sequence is CASSITSSAETLYF. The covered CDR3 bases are TGTGCCAGCAGTATAACATCTAGTGCAGAAACGCTGTAT.

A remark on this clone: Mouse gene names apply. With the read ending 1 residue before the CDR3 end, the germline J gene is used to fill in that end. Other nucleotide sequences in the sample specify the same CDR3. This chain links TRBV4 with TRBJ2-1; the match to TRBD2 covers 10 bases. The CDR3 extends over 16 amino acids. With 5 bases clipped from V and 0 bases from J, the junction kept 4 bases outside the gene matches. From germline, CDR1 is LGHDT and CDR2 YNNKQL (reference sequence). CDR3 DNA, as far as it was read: TGTGCCAGCAGCCCCGGACTGGGGGATAACTATGCTGAGCAGTTC. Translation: CASSPGLGDNYAEQF. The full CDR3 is CASSPGLGDNYAEQFF.